One and the same sample provided the 9 T cell receptor beta chains below, sequenced in a study of T cell responses to AZD1222 COVID-19 vaccine. TCRdb keeps only in-frame clones here, not all; method: immunoSEQ multiplex PCR. Of roughly 180,000 clones in the sample, about 89% were seen once. Material: peripheral blood, obtained 28 days after the second AZD1222 dose. The receptors shown here come from an adult who received the AZD1222 COVID-19 vaccine.

This chain joins TRBV7-9 and TRBJ2-3; D is ambiguous. Germline CDR1 SEHNR, CDR2 FQNEAQ (reference sequence). Trimming shortened V by 3 bases and J by 3 bases, and 19 bases separated the two germline ends. CDR3 length: 17 amino acids. CDR3 loop: CASSFPSGPVHTDTQYF. CDR3 coding DNA: TGTGCCAGCAGCTTCCCCAGTGGCCCTGTTCATACAGATACGCAGTATTTT.

The chain combines TRBV2 with TRBJ2-7, with TRBD2 identical over 9 bases. This CDR3 comprises 16 residues. Germline V CDR1 and CDR2: SNHLY, FYNNEI. V lost 1 base, J lost 0 bases, and 4 bases stayed unmatched. CDR3 coding DNA: TGTGCCAGCAGTGAAGAAGTAGCGGGAGTCTCCTACGAGCAGTACTTC. Translation gives CASSEEVAGVSYEQYF.

This sequence joins TRBV12-5 and TRBJ1-1; D might be TRBD1 (6 bases). Deletions cut 9 bases from V and 4 bases from J, with 12 bases between. The CDR3 runs 12 residues. Germline assignment: CDR1 LGHNT and CDR2 FRNRAP. In DNA, the CDR3 is TGTGCTAGCAGTACAGGGCCCACTGAAGCTTTCTTT. This encodes CASSTGPTEAFF.

There are a few counts of this clone. This chain connects TRBV29-1 to TRBJ1-1, with TRBD1 identical over 8 bases. Germline V gene sequence: CDR1 SQVTM, CDR2 ANQGSEA. The V segment lost 3 bases and the J segment 0 bases; nucleotides outside the gene matches: 3. The CDR3 sequence is 14 residues long. DNA for the CDR3: TGCAGCGTTGACAGGGGGCTGCTGAACACTGAAGCTTTCTTT. Protein: CSVDRGLLNTEAFF.

The chain employs TRBV7-9 and TRBJ2-7; 8 nucleotides line up with TRBD2. CDR1 is SEHNR, CDR2 FQNEAQ, per germline (reference sequence). The CDR3 length is 16 residues. V shed 1 base, J shed 3 bases, and the junction held 8 bases outside the gene matches. This CDR3 reads CASSLGFREGRYEQYF. The CDR3 nucleotides are TGTGCCAGCAGCTTAGGTTTCCGGGAGGGCCGCTACGAGCAGTACTTC.

The gene calls are TRBV5-6 and TRBJ2-1; D gene ambiguous. This CDR3 is built from 11 residues. V lost 0 bases and J lost 9, with 4 bases in between. The germline gives CDR1 SGHDT, CDR2 YYEEEE. Here the CDR3 reads CASSLVGEQFF. CDR3 DNA sequence: TGTGCCAGCAGCTTGGTTGGTGAGCAGTTCTTC.

This CDR3 is CAGGLSYNEQFF. In DNA, the CDR3 is TGTGCCGGGGGACTTTCCTACAATGAGCAGTTCTTC. This rearrangement joins TRBV2 to TRBJ2-1; D is perhaps TRBD2 (6 bases). Trimming left V 11 bases short and J 1 base short, with 9 bases between. CDR1 SNHLY and CDR2 FYNNEI come from the germline V gene. This CDR3 has 12 amino acids.

CDR3 DNA: TGTGCCAGCAGCCCGGGACTAGCGGGAGTTCTGAACACCGGGGAGCTGTTTTTT. Protein: CASSPGLAGVLNTGELFF. This rearrangement joins TRBV3-1 (or the pseudogene TRBV3-2) to TRBJ2-2; 14 positions agree with TRBD2. V was clipped by 4 bases and J by 1 base; unmatched bases: 5. Germline CDR1 is LGHDT and CDR2 is YNNKEL (reference sequence). The CDR3 is made up of 18 amino acids.

V gene TRBV6-1 combines with J gene TRBJ1-2; D not certain. CDR1 and CDR2 (germline): MNHNS, SASEGT. The CDR3 extends over 14 amino acids. Trimming shortened V by 1 base and J by 5 bases, and 11 bases separated the two germline ends. This CDR3 is CASSEDSVGYGYTF. CDR3 nucleotides: TGTGCCAGCAGTGAAGACTCGGTGGGGTATGGCTACACCTTC.